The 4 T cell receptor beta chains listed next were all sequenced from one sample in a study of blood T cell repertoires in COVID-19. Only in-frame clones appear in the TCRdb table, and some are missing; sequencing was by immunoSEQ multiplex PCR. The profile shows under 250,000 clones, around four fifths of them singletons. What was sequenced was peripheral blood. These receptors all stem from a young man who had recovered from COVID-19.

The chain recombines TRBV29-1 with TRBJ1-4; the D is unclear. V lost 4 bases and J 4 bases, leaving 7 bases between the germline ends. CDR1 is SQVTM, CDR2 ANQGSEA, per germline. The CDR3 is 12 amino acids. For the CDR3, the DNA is TGCAGCGTTGTGTTGAGTAATGAAAAACTGTTTTTT. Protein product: CSVVLSNEKLFF.

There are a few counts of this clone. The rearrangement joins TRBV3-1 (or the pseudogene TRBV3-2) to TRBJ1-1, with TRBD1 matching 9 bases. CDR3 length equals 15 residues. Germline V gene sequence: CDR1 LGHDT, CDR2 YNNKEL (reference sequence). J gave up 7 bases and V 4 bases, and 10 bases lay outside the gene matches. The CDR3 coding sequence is TGTGCCAGCAGCCCTATGACAGGGGGTCTGGATGAAGCTTTCTTT. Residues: CASSPMTGGLDEAFF.

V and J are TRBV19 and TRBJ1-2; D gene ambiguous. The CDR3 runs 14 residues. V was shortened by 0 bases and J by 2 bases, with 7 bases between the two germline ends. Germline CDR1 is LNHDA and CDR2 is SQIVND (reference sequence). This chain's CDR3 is CASSIEPVNYGYTF. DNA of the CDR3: TGTGCCAGTAGTATAGAACCAGTGAACTATGGCTACACCTTC.

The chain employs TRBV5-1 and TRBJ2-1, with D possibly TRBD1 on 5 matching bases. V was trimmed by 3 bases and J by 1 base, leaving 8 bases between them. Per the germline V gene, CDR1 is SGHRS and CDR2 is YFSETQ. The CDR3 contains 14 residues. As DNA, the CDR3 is TGCGCCAGCAGCTCGCGACAGTCCTACAATGAGCAGTTCTTC. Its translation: CASSSRQSYNEQFF.